One sample yielded the 16 T cell receptor beta chains listed below, sequenced in a study of identical twins (dated by TCRdb to the mid-2010s). Libraries came from 5' RACE. The run used an Illumina HiSeq 2000. The raw public reads went through TCRdb reprocessing: fastp at Q25, MiXCR clone calling, in-frame beta chains kept. For every CDR3 protein sequence, its rows merge into one entry that carries the most common genes and DNA. Counted in this sample were about 210,000 distinct CDR3 sequences; over 8% of them appeared once. The top ten hold 5% to 5.5% of the sample. Sequencing used memory (CD45RO+) T cells sorted from blood. What this sample's cell subset or site label stands for: CD45RO+ enriched T cells. The receptors shown here come from a woman between 18 and 30 years old in good health.

The genes are TRBV6-5 and TRBJ2-7; D tentatively fits TRBD1 or TRBD2 (5 bases each). The V end lost 2 bases, the J end lost 3 bases, and 11 bases lay between the germline ends. CDR3 length equals 14 residues. Germline-derived CDR1 and CDR2 are MNHEY and SVGAGI. Here the CDR3 DNA reads TGTGCCAGCAGTTACCCCGGGGCGAACTACGAGCAGTACTTC. Translated: CASSYPGANYEQYF.

Only a few counts were recorded for this clonotype. This chain connects TRBV20-1 to TRBJ1-1; D not resolved. The CDR3 has 12 residues. Per the germline V gene, CDR1 is DFQATT and CDR2 is SNEGSKA (reference sequence). The V end was cut by 1 base, the J end by 1 base, with 4 bases between. The CDR3 sequence: CSARVRNTEAFF. DNA of the CDR3: TGCAGTGCTAGAGTTCGGAACACTGAAGCTTTCTTT.

This clonotype showed up many times. The chain has TRBV6-5 and TRBJ1-1; no firm D call. Trimming took 0 bases from V and 1 from J, leaving 9 bases between them. This CDR3 contains 15 residues. Looked up from germline, CDR1 is MNHEY and CDR2 is SVGAGI. CDR3 nucleotide sequence: TGTGCCAGCAGTTACTCGATATCAGGGAACACTGAAGCTTTCTTT. The encoded protein is CASSYSISGNTEAFF.

V gene TRBV24-1 combines with J gene TRBJ2-2; D call uncertain. Germline V gives CDR1 KGHDR, CDR2 SFDVKD. The CDR3 covers 14 residues. Trimming stripped 7 bases from V and 2 bases from J, with 10 bases between. The CDR3 DNA follows: TGTGCCACCAGCCCCCCGACAAACACCGGGGAGCTGTTTTTT. This sequence encodes CATSPPTNTGELFF.

This clonotype was seen a handful of times. This rearrangement joins TRBV10-3 to TRBJ1-1; tentatively, D is TRBD1 (5 bases). Germline V gives CDR1 ENHRY, CDR2 SYGVKD. CDR3 length: 14 amino acids. Trimming stripped 9 bases from V and 0 bases from J, with 14 bases between. The CDR3 sequence is CAMGTGLMNTEAFF. The CDR3 DNA is TGTGCCATGGGGACGGGGCTTATGAACACTGAAGCTTTCTTT.

At least ten counts were recorded for this clonotype. The chain's CDR3 is CASRKTSGGPDTQYF. The CDR3, as DNA: TGTGCCAGCAGGAAGACTAGCGGGGGCCCCGATACGCAGTATTTT. The chain couples TRBV12-3 or TRBV12-4 to TRBJ2-3; 12 positions match TRBD2. CDR3 length: 15 residues. Trimming at V came to 6 bases and at J to 6 bases, leaving 7 bases not matched to a gene.

This clonotype showed up many times. This sequence joins TRBV9 and TRBJ2-2, with TRBD2 matching over 9 bases. The germline gives CDR1 SGDLS, CDR2 YYNGEE. The CDR3 runs to 15 residues. Germline trimming cut 0 bases from V and 6 bases from J; bases unmatched to any gene: 3. Here the CDR3 reads CASSVEGGGAGELFF. The DNA for the CDR3 is TGTGCCAGCAGCGTAGAAGGCGGGGGGGCCGGGGAGCTGTTTTTT.

The chain recombines TRBV7-2 with TRBJ1-1, with D uncertain. Trimming took 0 bases from V and 0 from J, leaving 8 bases between them. The CDR3 extends over 15 amino acids. Germline CDR1 reads SGHTA; CDR2 reads FQGNSA. Here the CDR3 reads CASSLAGSLNTEAFF. CDR3 DNA: TGTGCCAGCAGCTTAGCCGGTTCCCTGAACACTGAAGCTTTCTTT. The entire variable domain, with the rest obtained from reference TRBV7-2 and TRBJ1-1, is as follows: GAGVSQSPSNKVTEKGKDVELRCDPISGHTALYWYRQSLGQGLEFLIYFQGNSAPDKSGLPSDRFSAERTGGSVSTLTIQRTQQEDSAVYLCASSLAGSLNTEAFFGQGTRLTVV.

In this sample, this clonotype turned up many times. This sequence joins TRBV6-1 and TRBJ1-5; 8 bases align to TRBD1. The CDR3 loop spans 16 amino acids. Germline V gives CDR1 MNHNS, CDR2 SASEGT. The V gene end was trimmed by 2 bases and the J gene end by 9 bases; junction bases not matched to a gene: 12. CDR3 loop: CASSEIRQGSRGPQHF. In DNA form, the CDR3 reads TGTGCCAGCAGTGAAATTCGACAGGGGAGTAGGGGGCCCCAGCATTTT.

CDR3 bases: TGTGCCAGCAGCTTCCCCGAGCGAGCGGCGAACACCGGGGAGCTGTTTTTT. It is translated as CASSFPERAANTGELFF. The chain uses TRBV11-2 and TRBJ2-2, with a possible D match to TRBD2 (5 bases). The CDR3 length is 17 residues. V gave up 3 bases and J gave up 0 bases, with 14 bases separating them. Germline CDR1 reads SGHAT; CDR2 reads FQNNGV.

The rearrangement links TRBV5-1 to TRBJ2-5; D is perhaps TRBD1 or TRBD2 (5 bases each). The CDR3 spans 17 residues. Trimming removed 0 bases from V and 3 bases from J, with 18 bases in between. The germline CDR1 and CDR2 sequences are SGHRS and YFSETQ. The CDR3 DNA follows: TGCGCCAGCAGCTTGGCGAGCCGTGTTGGGGGAGAAGAGACCCAGTACTTC. Its protein is CASSLASRVGGEETQYF. Supplemented by reference TRBV5-1 and TRBJ2-5, the full variable domain reads KAGVTQTPRYLIKTRGQQVTLSCSPISGHRSVSWYQQTPGQGLQFLFEYFSETQRNKGNFPGRFSGRQFSNSRSEMNVSTLELGDSALYLCASSLASRVGGEETQYFGPGTRLLVL.

In nucleotides, the CDR3 is TGCAGTGCTAGAGGGGACAGGCCGTGGGGCACCATATATTTT. It encodes CSARGDRPWGTIYF. The V call is TRBV20-1, the J call TRBJ1-3, with 8 bases lining up with TRBD1. The germline V gene has CDR1 DFQATT and CDR2 SNEGSKA (reference sequence). The V segment lost 1 base and the J segment 9 bases; nucleotides outside the gene matches: 8. The CDR3 length is 14 residues.

This clonotype was observed a handful of times. The gene calls are TRBV11-2 and TRBJ2-3; D may match TRBD1 or TRBD2 (5 bases each). The CDR3 sequence is 18 residues long. The V gene lost 1 base and the J gene lost 1 base, with 18 bases spanning the gap. Germline CDR1 reads SGHAT; CDR2 reads FQNNGV. The CDR3 region has the DNA TGTGCCAGCAGCTTAGTCTCCTGGGGGATCCGGGGCACAGATACGCAGTATTTT. Amino acids: CASSLVSWGIRGTDTQYF.

Note on this clonotype: Just one base apart from a much larger clone, this may be a read error. In DNA, the CDR3 is TGTGCCGGCAGCTTAGTTGGAAACACCATATATTTT. It is translated as CAGSLVGNTIYF. This sequence joins TRBV7-9 and TRBJ1-3; D ambiguous. CDR3 length: 12 residues. Germline values: CDR1 SEHNR, CDR2 FQNEAQ (reference sequence).

The rearrangement joins TRBV7-2 to TRBJ2-7, with 9 positions matching TRBD1. The germline CDR1 and CDR2 sequences are SGHTA and FQGNSA. The CDR3 has 14 residues. Unmatched junction bases numbered 6, after V lost 3 bases and J lost 6 bases. The CDR3 reads CASSFTTGGGEQYF. The CDR3, as DNA: TGTGCCAGCAGCTTCACGACAGGGGGAGGCGAGCAGTACTTC.

The J gene is TRBJ2-3, the V gene TRBV7-3; the D gene could be TRBD1 or TRBD2 (6 bases each). This CDR3 region has 14 residues. The germline gives CDR1 SGHTA, CDR2 FQGTGA. V gave up 3 bases and J gave up 6 bases, with 13 bases separating them. Here the CDR3 DNA reads TGTGCCAGCAGCTTTCTGGGGGGCGACGATACGCAGTATTTT. This codes for CASSFLGGDDTQYF.